These 12 T cell receptor beta chains originate from one sample sequenced in a study of T cells in Graves' hyperthyroidism and ophthalmopathy. Amplification of TCR beta CDR3 regions used RNA as the template. HTBI primers drove first-round RT-PCR of the TCR CDR3. TCRdb re-called the multiplex PCR reads through MiXCR, storing one row per CDR3 protein. The profile shows a few hundred thousand distinct CDR3 sequences, 15% to 18% of them singletons. Sequencing was done on a sample of blood. Receptors originate from a woman aged 30 to 39 with Graves' hyperthyroidism.

This clonotype was detected many times. This chain links TRBV10-3 with TRBJ1-1; 11 bases are shared with TRBD1. V gave up 3 bases and J gave up 4 bases; unmatched junction bases: 1. This CDR3 contains 14 residues. The germline gives CDR1 ENHRY, CDR2 SYGVKD. DNA for the CDR3: TGTGCCATCAGTGACGGGACAGGGGGCACTGAAGCTTTCTTT. This sequence encodes CAISDGTGGTEAFF.

This clonotype was seen at least ten times. The chain's CDR3 is CASSLVAGNTDTQYF. For the CDR3, the DNA is TGTGCCAGCAGCTTAGTAGCGGGGAACACAGATACGCAGTATTTT. V usage is TRBV7-2 and J usage is TRBJ2-3, with 8 bases lining up with TRBD2. The CDR3 spans 15 residues. V lost 1 base and J lost 2; bases outside the gene matches: 2. CDR1 is SGHTA and CDR2 is FQGNSA in the germline V gene. Supplemented by reference TRBV7-2 and TRBJ2-3, the full variable domain reads GAGVSQSPSNKVTEKGKDVELRCDPISGHTALYWYRQSLGQGLEFLIYFQGNSAPDKSGLPSDRFSAERTGGSVSTLTIQRTQQEDSAVYLCASSLVAGNTDTQYFGPGTRLTVL.

The rearrangement links TRBV4-1 to TRBJ2-3; no clear D. The V gene's germline CDR1 is MGHRA and CDR2 YSYEKL. Trimming left V 0 bases short and J 6 bases short, with 10 bases between. This CDR3 spans 14 amino acids. DNA for the CDR3: TGCGCCAGCAGCCAAGAAAGGTGGCAGGATACGCAGTATTTT. Residues: CASSQERWQDTQYF.

This clonotype was detected ten times or more. J is TRBJ2-7 and V is TRBV13; 7 bases line up with TRBD2. The CDR3 spans 14 residues. The ends lost 5 bases at V and 6 bases at J; junction bases unmatched: 10. Germline CDR1 reads PRHDT; CDR2 reads FYEKMQ (reference sequence). In DNA form, the CDR3 reads TGTGCCAGCAGCAGTGCTAGCGGCGTCCGCGAGCAGTACTTC. Translated: CASSSASGVREQYF.

The chain employs TRBV9 and TRBJ2-3; possibly TRBD1 or TRBD2 for D (5 bases each). The germline CDR1 and CDR2 sequences are SGDLS and YYNGEE. This CDR3 is 16 amino acids long. V dropped 0 bases and J dropped 0 bases, with 11 bases sitting between them. The CDR3 nucleotides read TGTGCCAGCAGCGTAGGGGGGTGGGAAAGCACAGATACGCAGTATTTT. Protein product: CASSVGGWESTDTQYF.

This clonotype came up many times. The chain uses TRBV2 and TRBJ2-2; unclear D gene. This CDR3 spans 14 amino acids. Germline values: CDR1 SNHLY, CDR2 FYNNEI. V was clipped by 6 bases and J by 0 bases, with 8 bases between them. The CDR3 protein is CASRDEANTGELFF. CDR3 coding DNA: TGTGCCAGCAGGGACGAGGCGAACACCGGGGAGCTGTTTTTT.

This clonotype was detected a few times. The chain couples TRBV6-1 to TRBJ2-5; perhaps D is TRBD1 or TRBD2 (6 bases each). Germline CDR1 and CDR2: MNHNS and SASEGT. The CDR3 length is 15 residues. V gave up 7 bases and J gave up 5 bases, with 20 bases separating them. The CDR3 region is CASTEDRGAGETQYF. The CDR3 DNA reads TGTGCCAGCACCGAAGATAGGGGGGCAGGGGAGACCCAGTACTTC.

This chain uses TRBV5-6 with TRBJ2-3, with D perhaps TRBD1 (5 bases). CDR1 SGHDT and CDR2 YYEEEE come from the germline V gene. The CDR3 sequence is 17 residues long. With 5 bases removed from V and 2 bases from J, the gap between germline ends came to 21 bases. The CDR3 loop reads CASRGQRGPIYTDTQYF. CDR3 coding DNA: TGTGCCAGCAGAGGTCAAAGGGGCCCCATATACACAGATACGCAGTATTTT.

This clonotype was counted only a few times. The chain carries TRBV19 and TRBJ2-1; the match to TRBD2 covers 13 bases. V was pared by 3 bases and J by 7 bases, with 3 bases of the junction left unmatched. CDR3 size: 15 residues. Germline V lookup: CDR1 LNHDA, CDR2 SQIVND (reference sequence). The CDR3 loop is CASSIGLAGENEQFF. The DNA of the CDR3 is TGTGCCAGTAGTATTGGACTAGCGGGAGAAAATGAGCAGTTCTTC.

This clonotype showed up just a few times. The chain is built from TRBV6-4 and TRBJ2-1, with D perhaps matching TRBD2 (6 bases). Germline CDR1 reads MRHNA; CDR2 reads SNTAGT. V was cut by 3 bases and J by 10 bases, with 19 bases left in between. The CDR3 is 15 residues long. The CDR3 sequence: CASSEFAGSGVEQFF. CDR3 in DNA: TGTGCCAGCAGTGAGTTTGCGGGGAGCGGCGTCGAGCAGTTCTTC.

This clonotype turned up a few times. A much larger clone lies one base from this, so it may be a read error. The rearrangement joins TRBV10-3 to TRBJ2-1, with 7 bases identical to TRBD2. CDR1 and CDR2 from the germline V gene are ENHRY and SYGVKD. The CDR3 has 17 residues. Trimming removed 10 bases from V and 0 bases from J; junction bases left unmatched: 15. CDR3 DNA: TGTGCCAGCATCCCCCGCGGGGTAGCGGGCTCCTACAATGAGCAGTTCTTC. Its translation is CASIPRGVAGSYNEQFF.

This chain uses TRBV12-3 or TRBV12-4 with TRBJ2-1; TRBD2 aligns across 7 bases. The trim removed 6 bases at V and 1 base at J, leaving 6 bases unmatched. This CDR3 has 15 amino acids. CDR3 protein: CASSLAVLSYNEQFF. CDR3 sequence (DNA): TGTGCCAGCAGCCTAGCGGTACTTTCCTACAATGAGCAGTTCTTC.